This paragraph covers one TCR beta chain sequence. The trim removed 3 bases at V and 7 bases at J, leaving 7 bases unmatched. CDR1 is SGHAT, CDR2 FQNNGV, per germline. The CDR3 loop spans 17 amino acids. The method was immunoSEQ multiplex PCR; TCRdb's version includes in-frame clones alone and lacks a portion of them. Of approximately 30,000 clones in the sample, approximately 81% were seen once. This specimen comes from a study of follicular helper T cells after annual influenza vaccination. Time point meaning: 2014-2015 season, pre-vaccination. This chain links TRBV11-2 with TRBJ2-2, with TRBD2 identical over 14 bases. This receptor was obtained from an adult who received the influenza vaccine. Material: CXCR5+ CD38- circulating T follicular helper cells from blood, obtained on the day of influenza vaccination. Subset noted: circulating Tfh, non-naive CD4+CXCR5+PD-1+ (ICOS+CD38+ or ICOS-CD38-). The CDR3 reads CASSFGLAGGRDGELFF. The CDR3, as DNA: TGTGCCAGCAGCTTTGGACTAGCGGGGGGCCGGGACGGGGAGCTGTTTTTT.